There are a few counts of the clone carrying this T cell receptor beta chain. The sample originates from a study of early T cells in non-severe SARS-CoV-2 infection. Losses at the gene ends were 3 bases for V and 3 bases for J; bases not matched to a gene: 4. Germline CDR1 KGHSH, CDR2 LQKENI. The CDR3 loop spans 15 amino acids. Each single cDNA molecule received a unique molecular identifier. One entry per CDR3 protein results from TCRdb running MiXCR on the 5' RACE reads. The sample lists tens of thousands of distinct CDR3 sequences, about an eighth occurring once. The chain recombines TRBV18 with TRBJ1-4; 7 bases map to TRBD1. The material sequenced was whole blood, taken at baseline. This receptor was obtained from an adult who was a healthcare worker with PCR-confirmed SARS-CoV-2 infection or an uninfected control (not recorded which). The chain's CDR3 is CASSPEGAANEKLFF. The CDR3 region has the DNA TGTGCCAGCTCACCTGAGGGGGCTGCTAATGAAAAACTGTTTTTT.